These 17 T cell receptor beta chains share one sample of origin, sequenced in a study of cytomegalovirus exposure and HLA in healthy donors. The PCR contained 60 Vbeta and 13 Jbeta primers. Data came from immunoSEQ multiplex PCR; TCRdb stores just in-frame clones and leaves some out. The sample holds over 95,000 clones, 60% to 85% seen once. Sequenced input: PBMCs. All receptors derive from a female donor in good health and CMV-seronegative.

The table lists this clone with a few counts. V gene TRBV4-3 combines with J gene TRBJ1-1; 7 bases match TRBD1. After removal of 4 bases from V and 2 bases from J, the junction contained 4 bases not matched to a gene. CDR1 is LGHNA and CDR2 is YSLEER in the germline V gene. The CDR3 totals 14 residues. Here the CDR3 DNA reads TGCGCCAGCAGCCGGGACAGACACAACACTGAAGCTTTCTTT. It encodes CASSRDRHNTEAFF.

The chain combines TRBV4-1 with TRBJ2-1; D gene ambiguous. The CDR3 runs 15 residues. The germline gives CDR1 MGHRA, CDR2 YSYEKL. Trimming removed 7 bases at V and 0 bases at J, with 13 bases between. The CDR3 is CASTYSVSSYNEQFF. CDR3 in DNA: TGCGCCAGCACGTACAGTGTGAGCTCCTACAATGAGCAGTTCTTC.

This clone has just a few counts. The rearrangement links TRBV4-3 to TRBJ2-3; D remains unclear. This CDR3 region has 16 residues. Germline V lookup: CDR1 LGHNA, CDR2 YSLEER. V lost 1 base, J lost 2 bases, and 13 bases lay in between. CDR3 DNA sequence: TGCGCCAGCAGCCAAGCAGCAGGTGAACACACAGATACGCAGTATTTT. Its translation: CASSQAAGEHTDTQYF.

As regards this clone: The sample has other DNA sequences that encode this CDR3 too. J is TRBJ1-2 and V is TRBV5-8, with D possibly being TRBD1 (5 bases). V was shortened by 4 bases and J by 8 bases, with 18 bases between the two germline ends. Germline V gene sequence: CDR1 SGHTS, CDR2 YDEGEE. The CDR3 spans 14 residues. The CDR3 here is CASSHLTGTGGYTF. The CDR3 bases are TGTGCCAGCAGCCATCTTACAGGTACAGGAGGCTACACCTTC.

The V gene is TRBV27, the J gene TRBJ2-3, with TRBD2 matching over 7 bases. CDR3 length equals 15 residues. The germline CDR1 and CDR2 sequences are MNHEY and SMNVEV (reference sequence). V was clipped by 6 bases and J by 2 bases; unmatched bases: 8. This CDR3 is CASRDRGVNTDTQYF. In DNA form, the CDR3 reads TGTGCCAGCAGAGACCGGGGGGTCAACACAGATACGCAGTATTTT.

There are a few counts of this clone. The V and J genes are TRBV5-1 and TRBJ2-3; TRBD1 might be the D (5 bases). CDR3 length: 14 amino acids. V dropped 4 bases and J dropped 2 bases, with 11 bases sitting between them. The V gene's germline CDR1 is SGHRS and CDR2 YFSETQ. The CDR3: CASSADILTDTQYF. Written as DNA, the CDR3 is TGCGCCAGCAGCGCGGACATACTCACAGATACGCAGTATTTT.

The chain is built from TRBV30 and TRBJ2-1, with 10 bases that match TRBD2. In germline, CDR1 is GTSNPN, CDR2 SVGIG (reference sequence). The trim removed 3 bases at V and 9 bases at J, leaving 11 bases unmatched. This CDR3 comprises 15 residues. This CDR3 is CAWRGSGGAEGEQFF. The CDR3 nucleotides read TGTGCCTGGAGGGGAAGCGGGGGGGCCGAAGGTGAGCAGTTCTTC.

Ten or more counts support this clone. This CDR3 is CASSSPPGQGVDEQYF. CDR3 sequence (DNA): TGTGCCAGCAGTTCGCCCCCGGGACAGGGGGTGGACGAGCAGTACTTC. V is TRBV6-5 and J is TRBJ2-7, with TRBD1 identical over 11 bases. The V segment lost 4 bases and the J segment 5 bases; nucleotides outside the gene matches: 10. There are 16 residues in the CDR3. Germline V gene sequence: CDR1 MNHEY, CDR2 SVGAGI.

The chain links TRBV5-6 to TRBJ1-1; D unresolved. Looked up from germline, CDR1 is SGHDT and CDR2 is YYEEEE. There are 16 residues in the CDR3. Trimming pared 2 bases from V and 1 base from J, leaving 15 bases between. CDR3 amino acids: CASSLGLAYKNTEAFF. The CDR3 DNA reads TGTGCCAGCAGCTTAGGGCTAGCCTACAAGAACACTGAAGCTTTCTTT.

V is TRBV19 and J is TRBJ2-1; D might be TRBD2 (5 bases). This CDR3 comprises 13 residues. Germline-derived CDR1 and CDR2 are LNHDA and SQIVND (reference sequence). V lost 6 bases, J lost 12 bases, and 18 bases lay in between. CDR3 bases: TGTGCCAGTAGATCAGACTCGCCCAGCGGGCAGTTCTTC. Its protein product is CASRSDSPSGQFF. The variable domain in full, with the rest retrieved from reference TRBV19 and TRBJ2-1, is DGGITQSPKYLFRKEGQNVTLSCEQNLNHDAMYWYRQDPGQGLRLIYYSQIVNDFQKGDIAEGYSVSREKKESFPLTVTSAQKNPTAFYLCASRSDSPSGQFFGPGTRLTVL.

V usage is TRBV27 and J usage is TRBJ2-3; TRBD1 agrees at 9 bases. V dropped 6 bases and J dropped 5; count of bases not matched to a gene: 3. The CDR3 consists of 13 residues. Germline CDR1 MNHEY, CDR2 SMNVEV (reference sequence). CDR3: CASRRTGEDTQYF. In nucleotides, the CDR3 is TGTGCCAGCAGAAGGACAGGGGAAGATACGCAGTATTTT.

The rearrangement uses TRBV7-6 and TRBJ2-7, with 10 nucleotides matching TRBD1. V was pared by 4 bases and J by 5 bases, with 11 bases of the junction left unmatched. The V gene's germline CDR1 is SGHVS and CDR2 FNYEAQ. The CDR3 has 16 residues. The CDR3 here is CASSSGTGAVRDEQYF. In DNA form, the CDR3 reads TGTGCCAGCAGCTCCGGGACAGGGGCTGTTCGGGACGAGCAGTACTTC.

The table lists this clone with many counts. The J gene is TRBJ1-3, the V gene TRBV6-1; D unresolved. Trimming stripped 1 base from V and 1 base from J, with 8 bases between. CDR3 length: 15 residues. From germline, CDR1 is MNHNS and CDR2 SASEGT. CDR3 protein: CASSEDGGSGNTIYF. CDR3 DNA sequence: TGTGCCAGCAGTGAAGATGGAGGGTCTGGAAACACCATATATTTT.

Concerning this clone itself: Other DNA sequences of this sample code for an identical CDR3. The V gene is TRBV9, the J gene TRBJ1-5, with D tentatively TRBD1 (5 bases). There are 14 residues in the CDR3. Trimming took off 0 bases at V and 2 bases at J, with 6 bases between the two ends. Germline V gives CDR1 SGDLS, CDR2 YYNGEE. This CDR3 is CASSVGGGNQPQHF. CDR3 DNA: TGTGCCAGCAGCGTAGGGGGGGGCAATCAGCCCCAGCATTTT.

With respect to this clone: A junction end diverges from the germline sequence, so it may reflect a read error. The chain has TRBV30 and TRBJ1-3; 7 bases agree with TRBD1. The CDR3 has 12 amino acids. The germline V gene encodes CDR1 GTSNPN and CDR2 SVGIG (reference sequence). The CDR3: CAWRYRGNTTYF. DNA of the CDR3: TGTGCCTGGAGATACAGGGGCAACACCACATATTTT.

The V and J genes are TRBV6-6 and TRBJ2-7; D might be TRBD2 (6 bases). In germline, CDR1 is MNHNY, CDR2 SVGAGI (reference sequence). Trimming left V 5 bases short and J 2 bases short, with 13 bases between. The CDR3 is 14 amino acids. The CDR3: CASSAPGVPYEQYF. The CDR3 bases are TGTGCCAGCAGTGCCCCGGGGGTGCCCTACGAGCAGTACTTC.

The sample holds a few counts of this clone. The genes are TRBV19 and TRBJ1-1; no clear D. Germline CDR1 reads LNHDA; CDR2 reads SQIVND (reference sequence). The CDR3 totals 11 residues. With 6 bases removed from V and 7 bases from J, the gap between germline ends came to 9 bases. CDR3 nucleotides: TGTGCCAGTAGATTAGACATTGAAGCTTTCTTT. Its protein is CASRLDIEAFF.